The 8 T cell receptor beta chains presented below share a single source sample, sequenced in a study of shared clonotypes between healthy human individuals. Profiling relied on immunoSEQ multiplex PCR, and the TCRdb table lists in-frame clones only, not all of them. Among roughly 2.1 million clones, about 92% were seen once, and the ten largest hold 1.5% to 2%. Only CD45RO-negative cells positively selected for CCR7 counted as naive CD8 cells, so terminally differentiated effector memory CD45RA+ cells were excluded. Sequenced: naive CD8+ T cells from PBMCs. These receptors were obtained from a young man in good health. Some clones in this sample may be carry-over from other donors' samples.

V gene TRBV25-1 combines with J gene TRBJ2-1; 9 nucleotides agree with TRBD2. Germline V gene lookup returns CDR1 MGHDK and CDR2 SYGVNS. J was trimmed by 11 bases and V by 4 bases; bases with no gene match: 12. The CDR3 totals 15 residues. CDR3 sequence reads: CASSGGLASNEKQFF. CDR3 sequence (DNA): TGTGCCAGCAGTGGGGGACTAGCATCCAATGAGAAGCAGTTCTTC. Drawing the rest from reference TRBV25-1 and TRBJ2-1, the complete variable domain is EADIYQTPRYLVIGTGKKITLECSQTMGHDKMYWYQQDPGMELHLIHYSYGVNSTEKGDLSSESTVSRIRTEHFPLTLESARPSHTSQYLCASSGGLASNEKQFFGPGTRLTVL.

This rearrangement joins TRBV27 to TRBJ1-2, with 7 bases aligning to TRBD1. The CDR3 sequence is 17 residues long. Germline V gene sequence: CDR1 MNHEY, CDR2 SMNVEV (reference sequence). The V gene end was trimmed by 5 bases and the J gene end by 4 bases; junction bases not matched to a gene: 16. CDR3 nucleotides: TGTGCCAGCAGTCAAACACTTAGACAGGGAATTTCCTATGGCTACACCTTC. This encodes CASSQTLRQGISYGYTF.

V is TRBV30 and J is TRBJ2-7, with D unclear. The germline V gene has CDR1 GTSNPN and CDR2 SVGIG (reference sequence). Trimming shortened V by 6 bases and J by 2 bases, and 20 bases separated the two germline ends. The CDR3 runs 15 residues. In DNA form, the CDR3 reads TGTGCCTGCCGGATATTGGGTTCTCTCCCCTACGAGCAGTACTTC. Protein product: CACRILGSLPYEQYF.

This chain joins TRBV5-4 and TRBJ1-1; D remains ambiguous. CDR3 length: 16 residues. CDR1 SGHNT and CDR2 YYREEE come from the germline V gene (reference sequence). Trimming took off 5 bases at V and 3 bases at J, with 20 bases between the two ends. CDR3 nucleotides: TGTGCCAGCAGGGTCGGGTCAGACCCTAGAGACACTGAAGCTTTCTTT. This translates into CASRVGSDPRDTEAFF.

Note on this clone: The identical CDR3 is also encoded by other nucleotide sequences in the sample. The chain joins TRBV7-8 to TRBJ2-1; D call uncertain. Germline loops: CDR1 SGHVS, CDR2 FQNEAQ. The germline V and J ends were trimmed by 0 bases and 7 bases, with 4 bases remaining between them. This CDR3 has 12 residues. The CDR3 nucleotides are TGTGCCAGCAGCTTAGCCTTGAATGAGCAGTTCTTC. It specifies CASSLALNEQFF.

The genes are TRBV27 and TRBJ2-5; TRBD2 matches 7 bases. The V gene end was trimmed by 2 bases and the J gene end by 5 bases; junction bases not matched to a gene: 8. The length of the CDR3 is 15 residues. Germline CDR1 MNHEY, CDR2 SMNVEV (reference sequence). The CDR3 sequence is CASSLAGNGRETQYF. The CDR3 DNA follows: TGTGCCAGCAGTTTAGCGGGAAACGGGAGGGAGACCCAGTACTTC.

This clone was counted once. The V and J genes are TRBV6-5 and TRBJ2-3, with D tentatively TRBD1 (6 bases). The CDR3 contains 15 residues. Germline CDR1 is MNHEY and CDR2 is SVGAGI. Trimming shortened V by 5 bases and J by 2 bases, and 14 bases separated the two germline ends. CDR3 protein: CASSPTGIFTDTQYF. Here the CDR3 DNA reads TGTGCCAGCAGTCCAACAGGGATCTTCACAGATACGCAGTATTTT.

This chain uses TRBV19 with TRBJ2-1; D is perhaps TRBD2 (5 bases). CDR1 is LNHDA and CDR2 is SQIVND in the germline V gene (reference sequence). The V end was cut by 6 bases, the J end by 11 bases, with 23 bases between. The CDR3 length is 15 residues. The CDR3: CASSPRWTWSAQQFF. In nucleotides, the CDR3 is TGTGCCAGTAGCCCTCGTTGGACTTGGAGTGCACAGCAGTTCTTC.